The sequence of this T cell receptor (beta chain) was determined in a study of neurological immune-mediated disorders. Findings and limits, study-wide: When the repertoires were grouped phylogenetically, those of 18 of the 34 multiple sclerosis patients came together in a single cluster of related CDR3 sequences, which points to a possible repertoire-level signature.

One entry per CDR3 protein, called by TCRdb with MiXCR from the 5' RACE reads. In the table there are approximately 130,000 distinct CDR3 sequences, about 3.4% of which are singletons. This clonotype was seen many times. Its specificity is unknown. The TCR sequence derives from a woman aged 25 to 39 with multiple sclerosis. Specimen: PBMCs.

CDR3 coding DNA: TGTGCCAGCAGCATTACCTCCTACGAGCAGTACTTC. Translated: CASSITSYEQYF. The chain has TRBV28 and TRBJ2-7; D ambiguous. Looked up from germline, CDR1 is MDHEN and CDR2 is SYDVKM. With 6 bases removed from V and 0 bases from J, the gap between germline ends came to 6 bases. The CDR3 loop spans 12 amino acids.